Below are 22 T cell receptor beta chains sequenced from a single sample in a study of PD-L1 blockade in urothelial cancer. TCRdb's table, derived via immunoSEQ multiplex PCR, lists solely in-frame clones and lacks some. The sample lists around 50,000 clones, about 85% seen once, with roughly 1.8% in the top ten. Time point: peripheral blood 6 weeks after treatment start. The input for sequencing was PBMCs, taken around atezolizumab (anti-PD-L1) treatment. Receptors were obtained from a man aged 50 or older with urothelial cancer.

The chain links TRBV2 to TRBJ2-1; perhaps TRBD1 as D (5 bases). The CDR3 is 10 amino acids. The V gene lost 5 bases and the J gene lost 12 bases, with 8 bases spanning the gap. Germline loops: CDR1 SNHLY, CDR2 FYNNEI. The CDR3 DNA sequence: TGTGCCAGCAGTAGGGGTTGGCAGTTCTTC. This translates into CASSRGWQFF.

V is TRBV5-4 and J is TRBJ1-1; 8 positions match TRBD1. Germline loops: CDR1 SGHNT, CDR2 YYREEE (reference sequence). The CDR3 runs 15 residues. Germline trimming cut 5 bases from V and 1 base from J; bases unmatched to any gene: 7. The CDR3 DNA reads TGTGCCAGCAGTGGACAGGGAGTTTGGAACACTGAAGCTTTCTTT. Amino acids: CASSGQGVWNTEAFF.

The V gene is TRBV2, the J gene TRBJ2-2; tentative D call: TRBD1 (6 bases). V lost 10 bases and J lost 7, with 16 bases in between. This CDR3 has 13 residues. The germline gives CDR1 SNHLY, CDR2 FYNNEI. The CDR3 DNA reads TGTGCCACCCTCAGGGGTTTAGGCGGGGAGCTGTTTTTT. Protein sequence: CATLRGLGGELFF. Looking up the rest from reference TRBV2 and TRBJ2-2 gives the full variable domain: EPEVTQTPSHQVTQMGQEVILRCVPISNHLYFYWYRQILGQKVEFLVSFYNNEISEKSEIFDDQFSVERPDGSNFTLKIRSTKLEDSAMYFCATLRGLGGELFFGEGSRLTVL.

The rearrangement uses TRBV28 and TRBJ1-2, with D possibly TRBD1 on 5 matching bases. Germline assignment: CDR1 MDHEN and CDR2 SYDVKM. Between the trimmed V and J ends, which lost 6 bases and 4 bases, there was a span of 12 bases. The CDR3 contains 13 residues. The CDR3 spells CASRKGLGYGYTF. The CDR3 bases are TGTGCCAGCAGGAAGGGGTTGGGCTATGGCTACACCTTC.

The V and J genes are TRBV21-1 and TRBJ2-7; TRBD1, the D gene given by the table, was not confirmed from the DNA. TRBV21-1 is noted as a pseudogene. The CDR3 runs to 15 residues. The CDR3 is CASSNLGDRSYEQYF. In DNA form, the CDR3 reads TGTGCCAGCAGCAACCTCGGGGACAGATCCTACGAGCAGTACTTC.

The V call is TRBV7-9, the J call TRBJ2-3, with 9 bases lining up with TRBD2. Germline CDR1 SEHNR, CDR2 FQNEAQ (reference sequence). The CDR3 is 16 amino acids. V lost 6 bases and J lost 3; bases outside the gene matches: 10. The CDR3 nucleotides read TGTGCCAGCAGGTCGCCCCTAGCGGGAAGAACAGATACGCAGTATTTT. Residues: CASRSPLAGRTDTQYF. Full variable domain (rest looked up from reference TRBV7-9 and TRBJ2-3): DTGVSQNPRHKITKRGQNVTFRCDPISEHNRLYWYRQTLGQGPEFLTYFQNEAQLEKSRLLSDRFSAERPKGSFSTLEIQRTEQGDSAMYLCASRSPLAGRTDTQYFGPGTRLTVL.

The chain couples TRBV6-1 to TRBJ1-2; weak D call: TRBD1 (5 bases). The germline V gene encodes CDR1 MNHNS and CDR2 SASEGT. The CDR3 is made up of 12 amino acids. Trimming removed 2 bases from V and 7 bases from J, with 8 bases in between. CDR3 nucleotide sequence: TGTGCCAGCAGTGAACTGGGGGGTGGCTACACCTTC. Its translation is CASSELGGGYTF.

The chain combines TRBV18 with TRBJ2-1, with 8 bases fitting TRBD2. The length of the CDR3 is 17 residues. CDR1 is KGHSH and CDR2 is LQKENI in the germline V gene. With V trimmed by 1 base and J by 2 bases, 7 bases remained unmatched. CDR3 residues: CASSPRSGRGAYNEQFF. Here the CDR3 DNA reads TGTGCCAGCTCACCACGAAGCGGGAGAGGGGCCTACAATGAGCAGTTCTTC.

This chain uses TRBV30 with TRBJ1-2; 9 bases fit TRBD1. CDR1 and CDR2 from the germline V gene are GTSNPN and SVGIG (reference sequence). The CDR3 extends over 16 amino acids. V lost 0 bases, J lost 9 bases, and 14 bases stayed unmatched. CDR3 sequence reads: CAWSVRLGDRAESYTF. Here the CDR3 DNA reads TGTGCCTGGAGTGTACGGTTGGGGGACAGGGCTGAAAGCTACACCTTC.

V and J are TRBV28 and TRBJ2-1, with D tentatively TRBD2 (6 bases). The germline CDR1 and CDR2 sequences are MDHEN and SYDVKM. CDR3 length: 13 amino acids. Trimming removed 10 bases from V and 6 bases from J, with 16 bases in between. Here the CDR3 reads CATQNLASNEQFF. The CDR3 DNA reads as TGTGCCACCCAGAATCTAGCGAGCAATGAGCAGTTCTTC.

This clone was seen only once. The V call is TRBV14, the J call TRBJ1-3; TRBD1 agrees at 7 bases. Germline values: CDR1 SGHDN, CDR2 FVKESK. The junction had 4 bases not matched to a gene; V was cut back by 5 bases and J by 3 bases. CDR3 size: 14 residues. The CDR3 is CASSVSGGGNTIYF. CDR3 DNA sequence: TGTGCCAGCAGCGTATCAGGGGGTGGAAACACCATATATTTT.

V gene TRBV7-8 combines with J gene TRBJ2-1, with D possibly being TRBD2 (5 bases). V was cut by 0 bases and J by 6 bases, with 12 bases left in between. This CDR3 has 15 amino acids. Germline values: CDR1 SGHVS, CDR2 FQNEAQ. The CDR3 DNA sequence: TGTGCCAGCAGCTTAGCGAGTGGACTCAGCAATGAGCAGTTCTTC. Its translation: CASSLASGLSNEQFF.

The rearrangement links TRBV9 to TRBJ1-3; the D gene is possibly TRBD1 (6 bases). Trimming left V 0 bases short and J 5 bases short, with 9 bases between. CDR1 is SGDLS, CDR2 YYNGEE, per germline. This CDR3 region has 14 residues. The CDR3 sequence is CASSVEGDRNTIYF. For the CDR3, the DNA is TGTGCCAGCAGCGTAGAGGGGGACCGAAACACCATATATTTT.

This clone was detected once. The chain has TRBV14 and TRBJ2-1; D perhaps matches TRBD1 (7 bases). The CDR3 runs to 16 residues. Trimming shortened V by 3 bases and J by 6 bases, and 18 bases separated the two germline ends. Germline V gene data show CDR1 as SGHDN and CDR2 as FVKESK. The CDR3 DNA reads TGTGCCAGCAGCCACCTTCGGGGGACAGTCATCAATGAGCAGTTCTTC. Translation: CASSHLRGTVINEQFF.

V gene TRBV10-3 combines with J gene TRBJ2-1, with D perhaps TRBD1 (6 bases). V lost 7 bases, J lost 3 bases, and 10 bases lay in between. This CDR3 spans 13 amino acids. CDR1 ENHRY and CDR2 SYGVKD come from the germline V gene. In DNA form, the CDR3 reads TGTGCCATCACAACAGGGAACTACAATGAGCAGTTCTTC. This gives the protein CAITTGNYNEQFF.

The chain links TRBV7-9 to TRBJ1-1; D perhaps matches TRBD1 (5 bases). V was shortened by 1 base and J by 3 bases, with 12 bases between the two germline ends. The length of the CDR3 is 15 residues. The germline gives CDR1 SEHNR, CDR2 FQNEAQ (reference sequence). CDR3 sequence (DNA): TGTGCCAGCAGCTTAGGGCCGGGAGGGGACACTGAAGCTTTCTTT. It is translated as CASSLGPGGDTEAFF.

Turning to this clone: The junction departs from germline at one end; a sequencing error may be responsible. The J gene is TRBJ2-7, the V gene TRBV7-9; D not certain. CDR1 is SEHNR and CDR2 is FQNEAQ in the germline V gene (reference sequence). This CDR3 contains 12 residues. The CDR3 sequence: CASSREEFFFDF. CDR3 coding DNA: TGTGCCAGCAGCCGCGAGGAGTTTTTCTTCGACTTC.

The V and J genes are TRBV18 and TRBJ2-3; tentative D call: TRBD2 (5 bases). V dropped 3 bases and J dropped 4 bases, with 5 bases sitting between them. The germline V gene has CDR1 KGHSH and CDR2 LQKENI. The CDR3 is 12 amino acids. The CDR3: CASSPEADTQYF. CDR3 sequence (DNA): TGTGCCAGCTCACCGGAGGCAGATACGCAGTATTTT.

This clone was observed a few times. J is TRBJ2-1 and V is TRBV28; TRBD2 agrees at 15 bases. Germline V lookup: CDR1 MDHEN, CDR2 SYDVKM. The CDR3 sequence is 16 residues long. Unmatched junction bases numbered 9, after V lost 6 bases and J lost 9 bases. CDR3 sequence reads: CASSRTSGRARVEQFF. As DNA, the CDR3 is TGTGCCAGCAGCCGGACTAGCGGGAGGGCCCGAGTTGAGCAGTTCTTC.

The chain is built from TRBV9 and TRBJ2-7; D might be TRBD2 (5 bases). Trimming took off 0 bases at V and 0 bases at J, with 7 bases between the two ends. The CDR3 is 14 amino acids. Looked up from germline, CDR1 is SGDLS and CDR2 is YYNGEE. CDR3 sequence reads: CASSVDAGSYEQYF. The CDR3 region has the DNA TGTGCCAGCAGCGTAGATGCGGGCTCCTACGAGCAGTACTTC. Together with reference TRBV9 and TRBJ2-7, the CDR3 gives the full variable domain: DSGVTQTPKHLITATGQRVTLRCSPRSGDLSVYWYQQSLDQGLQFLIQYYNGEERAKGNILERFSAQQFPDLHSELNLSSLELGDSALYFCASSVDAGSYEQYFGPGTRLTVT.

The chain is built from TRBV19 and TRBJ1-2; TRBD1 is a possible D gene (6 bases). This CDR3 is built from 15 residues. The germline gives CDR1 LNHDA, CDR2 SQIVND (reference sequence). V lost 5 bases and J 3 bases, leaving 16 bases between the germline ends. The CDR3 coding sequence is TGTGCCAGTAGTCCCGGACAGTTTTCCCACTATGGCTACACCTTC. Amino acids: CASSPGQFSHYGYTF.

The chain uses TRBV11-2 and TRBJ1-1, with 7 bases lining up with TRBD1. With V trimmed by 1 base and J by 7 bases, 6 bases remained unmatched. This CDR3 contains 14 residues. Germline loops: CDR1 SGHAT, CDR2 FQNNGV. The CDR3 here is CASSLVQGMGEAFF. As DNA, the CDR3 is TGTGCCAGCAGCTTAGTACAGGGGATGGGTGAAGCTTTCTTT.